These 30 T cell receptor beta chains originate from one sample sequenced in a study of neoadjuvant anti-PD-1 for oral cavity cancer. Method: immunoSEQ multiplex PCR; TCRdb's copy keeps in-frame clones and lacks some. Among fewer than 20,000 clones, around 64% were seen once, and the ten largest hold around 2.6%. The specimen comprised PBMCs, sampled before nivolumab (anti-PD-1) treatment. Every receptor here comes from a person aged 35 to 85 with oral cavity squamous cell carcinoma.

CDR3 residues: CSVEDRGGSEAFF. CDR3 bases: TGCAGCGTTGAAGATCGCGGGGGCTCTGAAGCTTTCTTT. The J gene is TRBJ1-1, the V gene TRBV29-1; a weak D match, TRBD1 (6 bases). From germline, CDR1 is SQVTM and CDR2 ANQGSEA. V was pared by 0 bases and J by 6 bases, with 11 bases between. The CDR3 runs 13 residues.

This clone was detected once. This chain joins TRBV15 and TRBJ2-7; no reliable D call. Trimming removed 3 bases from V and 0 bases from J, with 15 bases in between. The CDR3 extends over 16 amino acids. Germline V gives CDR1 LNHNV, CDR2 YYDKDF (reference sequence). The CDR3 reads CATSSGRNLGSYEQYF. In nucleotides, the CDR3 is TGTGCCACCAGCAGCGGCAGGAATCTTGGCTCCTACGAGCAGTACTTC.

The rearrangement joins TRBV5-1 to TRBJ2-1, with TRBD1 matching 12 bases. CDR3 length equals 16 residues. Germline CDR1 SGHRS, CDR2 YFSETQ. V shed 4 bases and J 7 bases; nucleotides not matched to a gene: 9. The CDR3 sequence is CASSPTGTGGWNEQFF. The CDR3 bases are TGCGCCAGCAGCCCAACCGGGACAGGGGGCTGGAATGAGCAGTTCTTC.

The chain is built from TRBV30 and TRBJ2-5; 8 bases fit TRBD2. Germline V gene sequence: CDR1 GTSNPN, CDR2 SVGIG (reference sequence). The V and J ends lost 0 bases and 7 bases, in that order; junction bases with no gene match: 7. The CDR3 has 14 amino acids. CDR3 loop: CAWSVDRSGRTQYF. Written as DNA, the CDR3 is TGTGCCTGGAGTGTAGACAGGAGCGGGAGGACCCAGTACTTC.

The J gene is TRBJ1-1, the V gene TRBV4-1; no clear D. Germline V gene lookup returns CDR1 MGHRA and CDR2 YSYEKL. Deletions cut 0 bases from V and 1 base from J, with 12 bases between. There are 16 residues in the CDR3. In nucleotides, the CDR3 is TGCGCCAGCAGCCAAGAAGGCGGTGGGCAGAACACTGAAGCTTTCTTT. This codes for CASSQEGGGQNTEAFF.

The rearrangement joins TRBV27 to TRBJ2-1; 12 bases line up with TRBD2. V was clipped by 6 bases and J by 8 bases; unmatched bases: 14. The length of the CDR3 is 17 residues. In germline, CDR1 is MNHEY, CDR2 SMNVEV (reference sequence). CDR3 nucleotides: TGTGCCAGCAGGAAACCGGGACTAGCGGGCCGAGGGGATGAGCAGTTCTTC. It translates to CASRKPGLAGRGDEQFF.

V gene TRBV7-2 combines with J gene TRBJ2-1; D possibly corresponds to TRBD1 (7 bases). Germline V lookup: CDR1 SGHTA, CDR2 FQGNSA. Trimming removed 4 bases from V and 8 bases from J, with 24 bases in between. The length of the CDR3 is 17 residues. The DNA of the CDR3 is TGTGCCAGCAGCTCCGGCCCAGGAAGGGGGCGGGGTGATGAGCAGTTCTTC. Translating it yields CASSSGPGRGRGDEQFF.

The sample holds one count of this clone. The chain has TRBV5-1 and TRBJ2-7, with TRBD2 matching 7 bases. V trimming: 5 bases; J trimming: 2 bases; junction bases outside the gene matches: 4. Germline loops: CDR1 SGHRS, CDR2 YFSETQ. The CDR3 covers 13 residues. The CDR3 loop reads CASRGGSAYEQYF. CDR3 DNA sequence: TGCGCCAGCAGGGGCGGGAGTGCCTACGAGCAGTACTTC.

V is TRBV2 and J is TRBJ1-2; no clear D gene. From germline, CDR1 is SNHLY and CDR2 FYNNEI. CDR3 length: 16 residues. With 2 bases removed from V and 5 bases from J, the gap between germline ends came to 18 bases. The CDR3 is CASSERLAAARYGYTF. CDR3 coding DNA: TGTGCCAGCAGTGAAAGGCTTGCGGCCGCCCGGTATGGCTACACCTTC.

The chain employs TRBV7-9 and TRBJ1-1; D unresolved. Germline assignment: CDR1 SEHNR and CDR2 FQNEAQ (reference sequence). V shed 4 bases and J shed 3 bases, with 6 bases lying between them. The CDR3 runs to 12 residues. CDR3 in DNA: TGTGCCAGCAGCTCATATGACACTGAAGCTTTCTTT. Translating it yields CASSSYDTEAFF.

The chain links TRBV6-6 to TRBJ2-1; the D is unclear. From germline, CDR1 is MNHNY and CDR2 SVGAGI (reference sequence). V was pared by 0 bases and J by 8 bases, with 11 bases between. The CDR3 runs to 14 residues. CDR3 residues: CASSYSIDGDEQFF. The DNA of the CDR3 is TGTGCCAGCAGTTACTCGATCGACGGAGATGAGCAGTTCTTC.

V usage is TRBV27 and J usage is TRBJ2-7; D is ambiguous. CDR1 and CDR2 (germline): MNHEY, SMNVEV (reference sequence). Trimming stripped 8 bases from V and 1 base from J, with 15 bases between. This CDR3 has 14 amino acids. The CDR3 sequence: CASQLRLDSYEQYF. The DNA of the CDR3 is TGTGCCAGCCAGCTCCGGCTGGATTCCTACGAGCAGTACTTC.

This clone was recorded a few times. CDR3 sequence: CAISELSDTGELFF. In DNA, the CDR3 is TGTGCCATCAGTGAGCTGTCGGACACCGGGGAGCTGTTTTTT. The chain carries TRBV10-3 and TRBJ2-2; no clear D. V lost 2 bases to trimming and J lost 3 bases, with 7 bases between them. The CDR3 totals 14 residues. The germline gives CDR1 ENHRY, CDR2 SYGVKD.

This clone has a handful of counts. This chain links TRBV5-5 with TRBJ2-2; the match to TRBD2 covers 8 bases. This CDR3 comprises 17 residues. Germline V gives CDR1 SGHKS, CDR2 YYEKEE (reference sequence). The J segment lost 4 bases and the V segment lost 4 bases, leaving 12 bases of the junction unmatched. CDR3 DNA: TGTGCCAGCAGCCCCTCGGGGGGGGTCGGCAGCACCGGGGAGCTGTTTTTT. It encodes CASSPSGGVGSTGELFF.

The chain carries TRBV2 and TRBJ1-1; D is uncertain. This CDR3 is 13 amino acids long. The germline V gene encodes CDR1 SNHLY and CDR2 FYNNEI. Trimming cost V 4 bases and J 0 bases, with 6 bases left between them. The CDR3 sequence is CASSGQVNTEAFF. The CDR3 DNA reads TGTGCCAGCAGTGGTCAGGTGAACACTGAAGCTTTCTTT.

J is TRBJ2-5 and V is TRBV30; D gene uncertain. V was shortened by 3 bases and J by 4 bases, with 12 bases between the two germline ends. Germline CDR1 GTSNPN, CDR2 SVGIG (reference sequence). CDR3 length equals 13 residues. The CDR3 DNA reads TGTGCCTGGAGCCAATCCCTTTCAGAGACCCAGTACTTC. Its translation: CAWSQSLSETQYF.

This clone was counted a single time. The chain combines TRBV7-9 with TRBJ1-5; D might be TRBD1 (6 bases). The CDR3 loop spans 13 amino acids. Looked up from germline, CDR1 is SEHNR and CDR2 is FQNEAQ (reference sequence). The V and J ends lost 9 bases and 5 bases respectively, with 14 bases between them. CDR3 loop: CARPGGVDQPQHF. CDR3 bases: TGTGCCAGACCGGGGGGCGTGGATCAGCCCCAGCATTTT.

The chain combines TRBV4-2 with TRBJ2-4; D ambiguous. Between the trimmed V and J ends, which lost 0 bases and 0 bases, there was a span of 12 bases. CDR3 length: 17 residues. CDR1 is LGHNA, CDR2 YNFKEQ, per germline. DNA for the CDR3: TGTGCCAGCAGCCAAGATTCCGGAGTACTAGCCAAAAACATTCAGTACTTC. Translated: CASSQDSGVLAKNIQYF.

The chain couples TRBV7-3 to TRBJ2-3; D is unresolved. The germline V gene has CDR1 SGHTA and CDR2 FQGTGA. CDR3 size: 16 residues. V dropped 5 bases and J dropped 5 bases, with 20 bases sitting between them. The CDR3 coding sequence is TGTGCCAGCAGCCCCCTGACAAATCTGGGTGGAGATACGCAGTATTTT. This translates into CASSPLTNLGGDTQYF.

The V and J genes are TRBV27 and TRBJ2-6; D is uncertain. The length of the CDR3 is 19 residues. CDR1 is MNHEY and CDR2 is SMNVEV in the germline V gene (reference sequence). V gave up 0 bases and J gave up 0 bases, with 15 bases separating them. CDR3 sequence reads: CASSLSWQNYLSGANVLTF. The CDR3 DNA reads TGTGCCAGCAGTTTATCGTGGCAGAATTATCTCTCTGGGGCCAACGTCCTGACTTTC.

The CDR3: CATSRSGLKETQYF. The CDR3 coding sequence is TGTGCCACCAGCAGGTCGGGATTAAAAGAGACCCAGTACTTC. The gene calls are TRBV15 and TRBJ2-5; maybe TRBD2 (5 bases). The germline gives CDR1 LNHNV, CDR2 YYDKDF (reference sequence). The CDR3 covers 14 residues. Trimming removed 3 bases from V and 3 bases from J, with 11 bases in between.

Notes on this clone: A junction end diverges from the germline sequence, so it may reflect a read error. The V gene is TRBV7-2, the J gene TRBJ2-7, with D possibly matching TRBD2 (9 bases). Germline V lookup: CDR1 SGHTA, CDR2 FQGNSA. CDR3 length equals 15 residues. The CDR3: CASSLAGQALYEQYF. DNA for the CDR3: TGTGCCAGCAGCCTAGCGGGACAGGCCCTCTACGAGCAGTACTTC.

This rearrangement joins TRBV2 to TRBJ2-1, with TRBD2 matching over 7 bases. Germline CDR1 and CDR2: SNHLY and FYNNEI. This CDR3 contains 14 residues. Trimming removed 2 bases from V and 5 bases from J; junction bases left unmatched: 3. The CDR3 DNA is TGTGCCAGCAGTGAACTAGCGGCCGACAATGAGCAGTTCTTC. This sequence encodes CASSELAADNEQFF.

Written as DNA, the CDR3 is TGTGCCAGCAGTAGGCGGTACCCCAGGGAGACCCAGTACTTC. This sequence encodes CASSRRYPRETQYF. This chain uses TRBV28 with TRBJ2-5, with D unresolved. V shed 5 bases and J shed 5 bases, with 15 bases lying between them. The CDR3 sequence is 14 residues long. Per the germline V gene, CDR1 is MDHEN and CDR2 is SYDVKM.

This clone has only one observation. The chain uses TRBV30 and TRBJ2-5; 11 positions match TRBD2. The CDR3 is made up of 14 amino acids. Germline V gives CDR1 GTSNPN, CDR2 SVGIG (reference sequence). V dropped 4 bases and J dropped 4; count of bases not matched to a gene: 5. CDR3 loop: CAWMVGLAGETQYF. The CDR3 bases are TGTGCCTGGATGGTAGGACTAGCGGGAGAGACCCAGTACTTC.

This rearrangement joins TRBV29-1 to TRBJ2-7; D might be TRBD2 (5 bases). CDR1 and CDR2 from the germline V gene are SQVTM and ANQGSEA. The V gene lost 5 bases and the J gene lost 0 bases, with 8 bases spanning the gap. The CDR3 is 12 residues long. This CDR3 reads CSVSGNSYEQYF. The CDR3, as DNA: TGCAGCGTTTCCGGGAACTCCTACGAGCAGTACTTC.

The chain couples TRBV6-5 to TRBJ2-7; D might be TRBD1 (5 bases). There are 13 residues in the CDR3. Germline values: CDR1 MNHEY, CDR2 SVGAGI. The V gene lost 4 bases and the J gene lost 2 bases, with 9 bases spanning the gap. The CDR3 nucleotides are TGTGCCAGCAGTTTTGGCAGGGCCTACGAGCAGTACTTC. This gives the protein CASSFGRAYEQYF.

The rearrangement joins TRBV7-9 to TRBJ2-1; tentative D call: TRBD1 (6 bases). Germline V gene data show CDR1 as SEHNR and CDR2 as FQNEAQ (reference sequence). The CDR3 spans 14 residues. V was clipped by 5 bases and J by 5 bases, with 13 bases between them. CDR3 nucleotides: TGTGCCAGCAGCCAAACAGGGATCCACAATGAGCAGTTCTTC. Amino acid sequence: CASSQTGIHNEQFF. The full variable domain, rest sourced from reference TRBV7-9 and TRBJ2-1, is DTGVSQNPRHKITKRGQNVTFRCDPISEHNRLYWYRQTLGQGPEFLTYFQNEAQLEKSRLLSDRFSAERPKGSFSTLEIQRTEQGDSAMYLCASSQTGIHNEQFFGPGTRLTVL.

The gene calls are TRBV6-1 and TRBJ2-1; D remains ambiguous. Deletions cut 4 bases from V and 10 bases from J, with 20 bases between. Germline V gene sequence: CDR1 MNHNS, CDR2 SASEGT. The CDR3 contains 15 residues. CDR3 residues: CASSGLGVIPQEQFF. The CDR3 nucleotides read TGTGCCAGCAGTGGCTTAGGCGTCATTCCCCAGGAGCAGTTCTTC.

The chain links TRBV6-1 to TRBJ1-1; TRBD1 agrees at 10 bases. This CDR3 spans 13 amino acids. Per germline, CDR1 MNHNS and CDR2 SASEGT. V lost 10 bases to trimming and J lost 7 bases; unmatched junction nucleotides: 9. The CDR3 region has the DNA TGTGCCACCACGGACAGGGGGGTCGGTGAAGCTTTCTTT. Translated, it gives CATTDRGVGEAFF.